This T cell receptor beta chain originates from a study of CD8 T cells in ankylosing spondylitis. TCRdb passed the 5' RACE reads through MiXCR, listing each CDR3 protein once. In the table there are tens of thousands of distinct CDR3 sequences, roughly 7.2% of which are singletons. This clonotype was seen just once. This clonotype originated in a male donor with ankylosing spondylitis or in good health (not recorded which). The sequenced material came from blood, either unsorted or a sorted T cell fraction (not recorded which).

CDR3 coding DNA: TGTGCCAGCAGTTTCCAGGGGAACACTGAAGCTTTCTTT. This sequence encodes CASSFQGNTEAFF. The rearrangement joins TRBV12-3 or TRBV12-4 to TRBJ1-1, with D possibly matching TRBD1 (5 bases). The V end was cut by 3 bases, the J end by 1 base, with 6 bases between. The CDR3 runs to 13 residues.